The present T cell receptor (beta chain) was sequenced within a study of T cells in localized non-small cell lung cancer. About this clone: Antigen: not known.

The V gene's germline CDR1 is SGHDT and CDR2 YYEEEE. Trimming stripped 4 bases from V and 3 bases from J, with 17 bases between. CDR3 size: 15 residues. Whole-study findings and limits: Only one tumor region was sequenced, so heterogeneity remains possible. Compared with tumor, uninvolved adjacent lung displayed greater T cell clonality, ranking highest overall. Adjacent lung tissue had a median 57 of the top 100 clones found in the tumor.

TCRdb keeps only in-frame clones here, not all; method: immunoSEQ multiplex PCR. The table includes tens of thousands of clones, 84% detected once. This sample comprised peripheral blood, obtained before any cancer treatment. The chain has TRBV5-6 and TRBJ2-7, with a weak D call TRBD1 (6 bases). This clonotype was sampled from a female donor older than 55 with stage I lung adenocarcinoma. The CDR3 here is CASSTQTGQIYEQYF. The DNA of the CDR3 is TGTGCCAGCAGCACCCAAACTGGACAGATCTACGAGCAGTACTTC.